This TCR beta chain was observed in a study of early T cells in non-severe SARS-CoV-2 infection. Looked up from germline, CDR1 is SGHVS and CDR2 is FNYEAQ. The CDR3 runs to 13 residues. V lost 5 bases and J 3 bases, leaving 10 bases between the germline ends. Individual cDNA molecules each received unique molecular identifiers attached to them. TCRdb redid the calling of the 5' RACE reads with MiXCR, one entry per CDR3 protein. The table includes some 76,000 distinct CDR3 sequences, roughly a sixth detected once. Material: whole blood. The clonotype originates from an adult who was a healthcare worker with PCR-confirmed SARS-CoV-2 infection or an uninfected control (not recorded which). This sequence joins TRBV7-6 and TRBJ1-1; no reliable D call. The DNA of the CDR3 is TGTGCCAGCAGCCGAGGGCTGGACACTGAAGCTTTCTTT. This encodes CASSRGLDTEAFF.